One and the same sample provided the 23 T cell receptor beta chains below, sequenced in a study of blood T cell repertoires in COVID-19. Here immunoSEQ multiplex PCR was the method, and the copy in TCRdb shows in-frame clones only, minus some. The repertoire holds about 400,000 clones, with approximately 87% as singletons. Sequenced sample: PBMCs or T cells enriched from blood (not recorded which). Receptors were obtained from a woman aged 45-65 years who had recovered from COVID-19.

CDR3 in amino acids: CSARSYYEQYF. CDR3 bases: TGCAGTGCTAGGTCGTACTACGAGCAGTACTTC. The chain recombines TRBV20-1 with TRBJ2-7; D not certain. There are 11 residues in the CDR3. Trimming removed 3 bases from V and 3 bases from J, with 6 bases in between. The germline V gene encodes CDR1 DFQATT and CDR2 SNEGSKA (reference sequence).

The chain links TRBV19 to TRBJ2-3; a weak D match, TRBD2 (5 bases). Germline V lookup: CDR1 LNHDA, CDR2 SQIVND (reference sequence). The CDR3 spans 15 residues. V lost 5 bases to trimming and J lost 1 base, with 13 bases between them. The CDR3, as DNA: TGTGCCAGTAGTCGGGCGGGCCGTCGCACAGATACGCAGTATTTT. Protein: CASSRAGRRTDTQYF.

The chain recombines TRBV9 with TRBJ2-5; 10 nucleotides align to TRBD1. The CDR3 covers 15 residues. Germline V CDR1 and CDR2: SGDLS, YYNGEE. J lost 4 bases, V lost 7 bases, and 10 bases had no gene match. The CDR3 nucleotides are TGTGCCAGCGAGGGAGGACAGGGGGTAGGAGAGACCCAGTACTTC. Encoded protein: CASEGGQGVGETQYF.

The gene calls are TRBV7-9 and TRBJ1-2, with 9 bases that match TRBD1. Germline CDR1 SEHNR, CDR2 FQNEAQ (reference sequence). Unmatched junction bases numbered 5, after V lost 1 base and J lost 8 bases. The CDR3 extends over 14 amino acids. For the CDR3, the DNA is TGTGCCAGCAGCTTAGGGACAGGGGATTGGGGCTACACCTTC. The encoded protein is CASSLGTGDWGYTF.

V is TRBV25-1 and J is TRBJ1-1, with D unclear. This CDR3 spans 14 amino acids. Germline V gives CDR1 MGHDK, CDR2 SYGVNS. Between the trimmed V and J ends, which lost 1 base and 3 bases, there was a span of 9 bases. The CDR3 DNA reads TGTGCCAGCAGTGAATCCCCTACTGACACTGAAGCTTTCTTT. Its translation: CASSESPTDTEAFF.

The rearrangement uses TRBV30 and TRBJ1-2, with D unclear. The CDR3 is 11 residues long. Trimming took 0 bases from V and 8 from J, leaving 7 bases between them. CDR1 and CDR2 (germline): GTSNPN, SVGIG (reference sequence). The CDR3 DNA reads TGTGCCTGGAGTGTTTCGAGCGGCTACACCTTC. As protein: CAWSVSSGYTF.

The chain couples TRBV5-1 to TRBJ2-2; 8 bases match TRBD1. Looked up from germline, CDR1 is SGHRS and CDR2 is YFSETQ. This CDR3 contains 16 residues. Trimming at V came to 4 bases and at J to 6 bases, leaving 11 bases not matched to a gene. The CDR3 coding sequence is TGCGCCAGCAGCCCCGGACAGGGAAGTCTCGCCGGGGAGCTGTTTTTT. This sequence encodes CASSPGQGSLAGELFF.

This chain connects TRBV19 to TRBJ1-1, with 7 positions matching TRBD1. Trimming cost V 11 bases and J 3 bases; bases outside gene matches: 12. Germline CDR1 reads LNHDA; CDR2 reads SQIVND (reference sequence). The CDR3 extends over 14 amino acids. The CDR3 DNA follows: TGTGCCGCCGACTACAGGGGAACCGACACTGAAGCTTTCTTT. Residues: CAADYRGTDTEAFF.

The J gene is TRBJ2-6, the V gene TRBV28, with D unclear. The CDR3 has 15 amino acids. The germline V and J ends were trimmed by 2 bases and 4 bases, with 9 bases remaining between them. CDR1 and CDR2 (germline): MDHEN, SYDVKM. In nucleotides, the CDR3 is TGTGCCAGCAGTTTAAAAACGAGGGGGGCCAACGTCCTGACTTTC. Protein: CASSLKTRGANVLTF.

Comments on this clone: Other DNA variants within this sample encode the same CDR3. This chain connects TRBV6-1 to TRBJ1-1; D might be TRBD1 (5 bases). Germline-derived CDR1 and CDR2 are MNHNS and SASEGT. V lost 2 bases and J 0 bases, leaving 10 bases between the germline ends. This CDR3 comprises 15 residues. CDR3 DNA sequence: TGTGCCAGCAGTGAATATGCAGGGCTGAACACTGAAGCTTTCTTT. Its translation: CASSEYAGLNTEAFF.

CDR3 coding DNA: TGTGCCAGCAGGCGGGATTTGAGCTCCTATAATTCACCCCTCCACTTT. Residues: CASRRDLSSYNSPLHF. The rearrangement links TRBV28 to TRBJ1-6; D is unclear. CDR1 and CDR2 from the germline V gene are MDHEN and SYDVKM. CDR3 length equals 16 residues. The ends were cut back, 6 bases at V and 0 bases at J, with 12 bases in the middle.

The CDR3 DNA is TGTGCCAGCAGCTCCCCATTGCAACCGGGACAGAGCTCCTACGAGCAGTACTTC. Translated: CASSSPLQPGQSSYEQYF. The V call is TRBV11-2, the J call TRBJ2-7; TRBD1 matches at 7 bases. The CDR3 consists of 18 residues. The junction had 15 bases not matched to a gene; V was cut back by 4 bases and J by 0 bases. The germline V gene encodes CDR1 SGHAT and CDR2 FQNNGV.

This chain uses TRBV5-1 with TRBJ1-1; maybe TRBD1 (6 bases). CDR3 length: 17 residues. CDR1 SGHRS and CDR2 YFSETQ come from the germline V gene. V was cut by 1 base and J by 2 bases, with 18 bases left in between. The CDR3 coding sequence is TGCGCCAGCAGCTTGTCGATACCAGGACAGTCAAACACTGAAGCTTTCTTT. Protein sequence: CASSLSIPGQSNTEAFF.

The chain joins TRBV29-1 to TRBJ1-2, with D tentatively TRBD1 (5 bases). The V and J ends lost 2 bases and 1 base respectively, with 8 bases between them. Germline V gene sequence: CDR1 SQVTM, CDR2 ANQGSEA. This CDR3 comprises 13 residues. This chain's CDR3 is CSVEWTHNYGYTF. The CDR3 DNA is TGCAGCGTTGAATGGACACATAACTATGGCTACACCTTC.

This clone has only a few counts. The chain links TRBV9 to TRBJ1-5; D not resolved. The germline gives CDR1 SGDLS, CDR2 YYNGEE. V lost 2 bases, J lost 4 bases, and 7 bases lay in between. CDR3 length equals 13 residues. The CDR3 sequence: CASSVDTNQPQHF. CDR3 nucleotides: TGTGCCAGCAGCGTCGATACTAATCAGCCCCAGCATTTT.

The chain links TRBV20-1 to TRBJ2-3, with D possibly matching TRBD2 (5 bases). The V gene lost 3 bases and the J gene lost 0 bases, with 13 bases spanning the gap. Germline loops: CDR1 DFQATT, CDR2 SNEGSKA (reference sequence). This CDR3 spans 15 amino acids. CDR3 amino acids: CSASKATTSTDTQYF. CDR3 in DNA: TGCAGTGCTAGTAAAGCGACTACTAGCACAGATACGCAGTATTTT.

This clone was seen a single time. The gene calls are TRBV6-6 and TRBJ2-6, with unresolved D. The CDR3 runs to 16 residues. CDR1 and CDR2 (germline): MNHNY, SVGAGI (reference sequence). Trimming took off 4 bases at V and 0 bases at J, with 10 bases between the two ends. CDR3 region: CASSSRTVSGANVLTF. The CDR3 region has the DNA TGTGCCAGCAGTTCCCGAACAGTCTCTGGGGCCAACGTCCTGACTTTC.

Here the CDR3 DNA reads TGTGCCAGCAGCTTGGTGTCTAGCGGGGGGGGCACAGATACGCAGTATTTT. This gives the protein CASSLVSSGGGTDTQYF. The V gene is TRBV5-6, the J gene TRBJ2-3, with 12 bases identical to TRBD2. CDR1 and CDR2 from the germline V gene are SGHDT and YYEEEE. CDR3 length: 17 amino acids. Trimming removed 0 bases from V and 1 base from J; junction bases left unmatched: 3.

The rearrangement uses TRBV28 and TRBJ2-3; TRBD1 is a possible D gene (6 bases). Germline V gene lookup returns CDR1 MDHEN and CDR2 SYDVKM. V was trimmed by 3 bases and J by 2 bases, leaving 12 bases between them. The CDR3 is 15 amino acids. The CDR3 sequence: CASSFSDRTTDTQYF. CDR3 sequence (DNA): TGTGCCAGCAGTTTTAGTGACAGGACCACAGATACGCAGTATTTT. Based on the CDR3 plus reference TRBV28 and TRBJ2-3, the full variable domain is DVKVTQSSRYLVKRTGEKVFLECVQDMDHENMFWYRQDPGLGLRLIYFSYDVKMKEKGDIPEGYSVSREKKERFSLILESASTNQTSMYLCASSFSDRTTDTQYFGPGTRLTVL.

The CDR3 DNA follows: TGCGCCAGCAGTATCCGTCAAAGTATAGGCAATCAGCCCCAGCATTTT. It codes for CASSIRQSIGNQPQHF. This chain connects TRBV10-2 to TRBJ1-5, with unresolved D. V lost 5 bases to trimming and J lost 2 bases, with 16 bases between them. The germline V gene encodes CDR1 WSHSY and CDR2 SAAADI. The CDR3 is made up of 16 amino acids.

This rearrangement joins TRBV12-3 or TRBV12-4 to TRBJ2-5; TRBD2 is a possible D gene (8 bases). Trimming left V 5 bases short and J 7 bases short, with 14 bases between. The CDR3 contains 13 residues. The CDR3 bases are TGTGCCAGCAGTCAGGGGGGACTAGTGACCCAGTACTTC. This encodes CASSQGGLVTQYF.

This sequence joins TRBV3-1 (or the pseudogene TRBV3-2) and TRBJ2-1, with D hard to call. Germline-derived CDR1 and CDR2 are LGHDT and YNNKEL (reference sequence). Trimming pared 2 bases from V and 4 bases from J, leaving 6 bases between. The CDR3 is made up of 13 amino acids. DNA of the CDR3: TGTGCCAGCAGCCAAAATGTATACAATGAGCAGTTCTTC. Translating it yields CASSQNVYNEQFF.

The V and J genes are TRBV6-5 and TRBJ1-5, with a possible D match to TRBD1 (5 bases). Germline assignment: CDR1 MNHEY and CDR2 SVGAGI. Trimming removed 8 bases from V and 7 bases from J, with 21 bases in between. The CDR3 consists of 15 residues. CDR3 coding DNA: TGTGCCAGCCGAAAACAGGATGTTAGGCTACAGCCCCAGCATTTT. Translation: CASRKQDVRLQPQHF.